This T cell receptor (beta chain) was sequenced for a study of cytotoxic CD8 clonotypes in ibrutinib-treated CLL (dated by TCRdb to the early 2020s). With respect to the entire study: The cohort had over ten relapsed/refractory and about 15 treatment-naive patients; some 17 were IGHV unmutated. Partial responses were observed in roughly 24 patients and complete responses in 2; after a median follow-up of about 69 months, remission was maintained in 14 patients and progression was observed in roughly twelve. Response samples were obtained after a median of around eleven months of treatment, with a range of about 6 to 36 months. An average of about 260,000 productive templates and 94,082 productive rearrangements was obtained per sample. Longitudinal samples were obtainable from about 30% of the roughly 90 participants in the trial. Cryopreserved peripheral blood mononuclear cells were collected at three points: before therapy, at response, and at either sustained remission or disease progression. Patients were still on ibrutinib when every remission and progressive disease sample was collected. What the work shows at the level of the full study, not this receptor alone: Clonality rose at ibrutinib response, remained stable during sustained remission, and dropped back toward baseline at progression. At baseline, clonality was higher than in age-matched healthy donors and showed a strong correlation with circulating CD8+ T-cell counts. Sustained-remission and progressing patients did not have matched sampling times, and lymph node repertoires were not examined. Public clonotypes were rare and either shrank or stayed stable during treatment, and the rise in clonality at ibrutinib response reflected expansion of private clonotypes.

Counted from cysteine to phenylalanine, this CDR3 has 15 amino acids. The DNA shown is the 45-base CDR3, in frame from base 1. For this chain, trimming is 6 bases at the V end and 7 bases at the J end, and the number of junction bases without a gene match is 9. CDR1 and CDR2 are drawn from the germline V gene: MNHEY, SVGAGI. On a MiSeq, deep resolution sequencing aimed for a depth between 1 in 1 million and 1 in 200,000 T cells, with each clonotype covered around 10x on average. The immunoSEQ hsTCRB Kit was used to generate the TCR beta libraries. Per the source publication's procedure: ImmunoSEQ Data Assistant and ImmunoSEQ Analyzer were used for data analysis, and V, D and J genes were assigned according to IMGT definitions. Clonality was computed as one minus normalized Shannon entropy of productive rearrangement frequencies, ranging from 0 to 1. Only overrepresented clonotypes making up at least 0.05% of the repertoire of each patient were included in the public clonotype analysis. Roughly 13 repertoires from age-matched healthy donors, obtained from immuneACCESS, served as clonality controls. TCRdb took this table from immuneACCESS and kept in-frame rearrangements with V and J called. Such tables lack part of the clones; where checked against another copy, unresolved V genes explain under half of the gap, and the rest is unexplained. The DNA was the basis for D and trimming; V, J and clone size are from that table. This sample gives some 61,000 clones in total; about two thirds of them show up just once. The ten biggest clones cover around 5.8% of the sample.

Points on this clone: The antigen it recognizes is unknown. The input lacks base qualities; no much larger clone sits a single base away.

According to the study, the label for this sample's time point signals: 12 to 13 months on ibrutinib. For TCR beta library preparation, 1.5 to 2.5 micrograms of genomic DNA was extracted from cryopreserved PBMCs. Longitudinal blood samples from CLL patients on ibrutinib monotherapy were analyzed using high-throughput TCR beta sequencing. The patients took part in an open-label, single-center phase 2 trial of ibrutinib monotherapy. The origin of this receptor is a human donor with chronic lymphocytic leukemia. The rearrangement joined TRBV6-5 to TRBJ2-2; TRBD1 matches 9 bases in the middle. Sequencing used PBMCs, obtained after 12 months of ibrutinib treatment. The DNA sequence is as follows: TGTGCCAGCAGCACCTACAGGGGGCGTATCGGGGAGCTGTTTTTT. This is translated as CASSTYRGRIGELFF.